The 10 T cell receptor beta chains reported below all come from one sample, sequenced in a study of CD8 T cells in ankylosing spondylitis. TCRdb re-called the 5' RACE reads with MiXCR, one entry per CDR3 protein. This table has 240,000 or so distinct CDR3 sequences, 9.5% to 12% appearing once. The sample comprised blood, either unsorted or a sorted T cell fraction (not recorded which). The receptors derive from a male donor with ankylosing spondylitis or in good health (not recorded which).

The chain employs TRBV4-1 and TRBJ2-7; D may correspond to TRBD1 or TRBD2 (6 bases each). Trimming removed 0 bases from V and 6 bases from J, with 12 bases in between. This CDR3 has 14 residues. Germline V CDR1 and CDR2: MGHRA, YSYEKL. The CDR3 nucleotides are TGCGCCAGCAGCCAAGAAAATGGGGGGCTCGAGCAGTACTTC. Amino acids: CASSQENGGLEQYF.

The table lists this clonotype with many counts. The J gene is TRBJ2-3, the V gene TRBV24-1; D unresolved. The germline V and J ends were trimmed by 0 bases and 6 bases, with 9 bases remaining between them. Germline V gene data show CDR1 as KGHDR and CDR2 as SFDVKD. This CDR3 comprises 14 residues. CDR3 region: CATSDLLASDTQYF. The DNA for the CDR3 is TGTGCCACCAGTGATTTGCTCGCTTCTGATACGCAGTATTTT.

This clonotype has at least ten counts. V and J are TRBV25-1 and TRBJ1-2; D is perhaps TRBD1 (6 bases). This CDR3 spans 13 amino acids. Deletions cut 1 base from V and 5 bases from J, with 8 bases between. The V gene's germline CDR1 is MGHDK and CDR2 SYGVNS. The CDR3 reads CASSEWGQYGYTF. In nucleotides, the CDR3 is TGTGCCAGCAGTGAATGGGGGCAATATGGCTACACCTTC.

In its sample, this clonotype was seen a few times. The chain has TRBV5-1 and TRBJ1-1; a possible D gene is TRBD1 (6 bases). Germline CDR1 is SGHRS and CDR2 is YFSETQ. CDR3 size: 17 residues. Trimming shortened V by 4 bases and J by 0 bases, and 19 bases separated the two germline ends. CDR3 in amino acids: CASSHPPGARLNTEAFF. CDR3 DNA sequence: TGCGCCAGCAGCCACCCGCCGGGGGCAAGGCTGAACACTGAAGCTTTCTTT.

This clonotype was recorded at least ten times. The rearrangement uses TRBV20-1 and TRBJ2-1; 7 nucleotides match TRBD2. There are 15 residues in the CDR3. Germline CDR1 and CDR2: DFQATT and SNEGSKA (reference sequence). With 0 bases clipped from V and 4 bases from J, the junction kept 6 bases outside the gene matches. This CDR3 reads CSARDSASGYNEQFF. The CDR3 DNA is TGCAGTGCTAGAGATTCCGCTAGCGGATACAATGAGCAGTTCTTC.

The chain joins TRBV11-1 to TRBJ2-1, with TRBD2 matching over 7 bases. This CDR3 comprises 17 residues. Per germline, CDR1 SGHAT and CDR2 FQDESV (reference sequence). V was pared by 2 bases and J by 7 bases, with 14 bases of the junction left unmatched. The CDR3 region has the DNA TGTGCCAGCAGCTTAATAGCGGGCTCCACAATTGGAAATGAGCAGTTCTTC. Encoded protein: CASSLIAGSTIGNEQFF.

This clonotype was recorded a few times. The genes are TRBV3-1 and TRBJ2-7, with 8 bases that match TRBD2. Germline V lookup: CDR1 LGHDT, CDR2 YNNKEL (reference sequence). Trimming cost V 2 bases and J 6 bases; bases outside gene matches: 9. This CDR3 region has 15 residues. For the CDR3, the DNA is TGTGCCAGCAGCCAAACCGCTAGCGGGTTGGGCGAGCAGTACTTC. The encoded protein is CASSQTASGLGEQYF.

The rearrangement links TRBV20-1 to TRBJ2-3; 7 bases are shared with TRBD2. The CDR3 contains 15 residues. V gave up 0 bases and J gave up 0 bases; unmatched junction bases: 3. Germline V gene sequence: CDR1 DFQATT, CDR2 SNEGSKA (reference sequence). The CDR3 protein is CSARDWRGSTDTQYF. The DNA of the CDR3 is TGCAGTGCTAGAGATTGGCGGGGGAGCACAGATACGCAGTATTTT.

Comment on this clonotype: One end of the junction fails to match germline, which may point to a read error. This chain joins TRBV4-1 and TRBJ2-5; 8 nucleotides match TRBD2. Germline V gene data show CDR1 as MGHRA and CDR2 as YSYEKL. There are 17 residues in the CDR3. CDR3 residues: CASTQGPPRTSMETQYF. The CDR3 DNA reads TGCGCCAGCACCCAAGGGCCTCCCCGGACTAGCATGGAGACCCAGTACTTC.

A word on this clonotype: A read error may produce the germline difference seen at one junction end. The chain employs TRBV5-1 and TRBJ1-2; 7 bases map to TRBD1. Germline-derived CDR1 and CDR2 are SGHRS and YFSETQ. The CDR3 is 14 residues long. The CDR3 sequence: CVSSSSDRVGGYTF. The CDR3 DNA is TGCGTCAGCAGCTCGTCTGACAGGGTCGGTGGCTACACCTTC. Together with reference TRBV5-1 and TRBJ1-2, the CDR3 gives the full variable domain: KAGVTQTPRYLIKTRGQQVTLSCSPISGHRSVSWYQQTPGQGLQFLFEYFSETQRNKGNFPGRFSGRQFSNSRSEMNVSTLELGDSALYLCVSSSSDRVGGYTFGSGTRLTVV.